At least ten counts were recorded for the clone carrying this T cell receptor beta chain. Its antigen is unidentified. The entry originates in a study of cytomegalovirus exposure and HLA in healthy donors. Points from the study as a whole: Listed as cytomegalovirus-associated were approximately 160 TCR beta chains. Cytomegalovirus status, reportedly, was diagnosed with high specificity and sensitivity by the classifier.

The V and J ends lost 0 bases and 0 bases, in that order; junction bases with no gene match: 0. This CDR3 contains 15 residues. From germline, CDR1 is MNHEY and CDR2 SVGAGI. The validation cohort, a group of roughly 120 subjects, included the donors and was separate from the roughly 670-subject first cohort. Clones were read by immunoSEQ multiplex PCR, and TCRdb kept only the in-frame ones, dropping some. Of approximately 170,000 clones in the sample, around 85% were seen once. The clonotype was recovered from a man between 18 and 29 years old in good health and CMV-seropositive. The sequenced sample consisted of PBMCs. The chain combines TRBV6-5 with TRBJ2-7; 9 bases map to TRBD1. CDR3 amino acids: CASSYSTGGSYEQYF. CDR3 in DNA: TGTGCCAGCAGTTACTCGACAGGGGGCTCCTACGAGCAGTACTTC.